The present T cell receptor (beta chain) was sequenced within a study of blood T cell repertoires in COVID-19. Study-level background: The study drew acute and convalescent COVID-19 samples from the United States, Italy and Spain.

Assay: immunoSEQ multiplex PCR; the TCRdb copy retains only in-frame clones and omits some. The profile shows about 180,000 clones, more than 70% of them singletons. The source material was PBMCs or T cells enriched from blood (not recorded which). This sequence originates from a woman aged 25 to 45 who had recovered from COVID-19.

The CDR3: CASSERDRGPGYTF. The CDR3 DNA follows: TGTGCCAGCAGTGAAAGGGACAGGGGACCTGGCTACACCTTC. The chain is built from TRBV6-1 and TRBJ1-2, with 10 bases matching TRBD1. The junction had 4 bases not matched to a gene; V was cut back by 2 bases and J by 7 bases. The CDR3 is 14 residues long. Germline V gene data show CDR1 as MNHNS and CDR2 as SASEGT.